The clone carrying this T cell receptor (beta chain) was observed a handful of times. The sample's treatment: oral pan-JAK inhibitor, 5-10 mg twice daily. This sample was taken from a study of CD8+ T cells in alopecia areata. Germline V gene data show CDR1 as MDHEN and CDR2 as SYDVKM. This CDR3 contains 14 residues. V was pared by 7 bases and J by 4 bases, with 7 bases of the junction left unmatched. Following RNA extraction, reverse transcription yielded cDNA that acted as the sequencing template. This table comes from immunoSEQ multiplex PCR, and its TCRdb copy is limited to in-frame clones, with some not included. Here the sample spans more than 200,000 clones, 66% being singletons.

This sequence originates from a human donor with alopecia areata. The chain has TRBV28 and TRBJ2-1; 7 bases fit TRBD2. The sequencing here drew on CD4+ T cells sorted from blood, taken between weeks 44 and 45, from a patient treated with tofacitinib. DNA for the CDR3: TGTGCCAGCACTCCCAGCGGGGCTTACAATGAGCAGTTCTTC. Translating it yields CASTPSGAYNEQFF.